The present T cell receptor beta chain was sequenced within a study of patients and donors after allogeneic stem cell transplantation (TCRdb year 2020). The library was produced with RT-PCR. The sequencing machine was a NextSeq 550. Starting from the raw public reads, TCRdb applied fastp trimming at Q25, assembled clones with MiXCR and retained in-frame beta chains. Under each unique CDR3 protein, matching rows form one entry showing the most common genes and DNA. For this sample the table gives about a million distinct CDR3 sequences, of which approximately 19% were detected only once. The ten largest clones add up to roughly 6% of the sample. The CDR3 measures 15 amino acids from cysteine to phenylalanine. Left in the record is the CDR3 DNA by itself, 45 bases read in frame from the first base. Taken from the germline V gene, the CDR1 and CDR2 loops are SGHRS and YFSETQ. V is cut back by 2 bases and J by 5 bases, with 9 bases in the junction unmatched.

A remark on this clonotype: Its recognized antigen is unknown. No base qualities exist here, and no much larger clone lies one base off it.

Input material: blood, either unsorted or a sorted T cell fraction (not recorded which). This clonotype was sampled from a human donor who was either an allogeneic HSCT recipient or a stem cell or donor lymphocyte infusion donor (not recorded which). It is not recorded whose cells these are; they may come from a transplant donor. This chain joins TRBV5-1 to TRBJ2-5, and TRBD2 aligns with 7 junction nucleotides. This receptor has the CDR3 CASSFGGSPQETQYF. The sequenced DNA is TGCGCCAGCAGCTTCGGCGGGAGTCCTCAGGAGACCCAGTACTTC.